These 23 T cell receptor beta chains originate from one sample sequenced in a study of T cell responses to AZD1222 COVID-19 vaccine. Repertoires were generated with immunoSEQ multiplex PCR, while TCRdb's copy carries only in-frame clones and drops some. The profile covers roughly 150,000 clones, with approximately 90% appearing a single time and 1.2% to 1.5% taken by the ten largest. The specimen comprised peripheral blood, sampled on day 0 of AZD1222 vaccination. The receptors were sampled from an adult in good health.

This clone occurred a few times. This chain connects TRBV7-2 to TRBJ1-1, with TRBD1 as a possible D gene (6 bases). The CDR3 covers 15 residues. Germline lookup yields CDR1 SGHTA and CDR2 FQGNSA. V lost 4 bases and J 4 bases, leaving 16 bases between the germline ends. CDR3 coding DNA: TGTGCCAGCAGCTATGAGGGGGGGGTTGGCACTGAAGCTTTCTTT. It codes for CASSYEGGVGTEAFF.

The chain carries TRBV12-3 or TRBV12-4 and TRBJ1-6; D ambiguous. V shed 1 base and J shed 7 bases, with 5 bases lying between them. This CDR3 is 13 amino acids long. CDR3 nucleotides: TGTGCCAGCAGTTTAGACAGCAATTCACCCCTCCACTTT. Protein sequence: CASSLDSNSPLHF.

The rearrangement joins TRBV15 to TRBJ1-6, with no clear D. This CDR3 is 14 amino acids long. Trimming took off 0 bases at V and 10 bases at J, with 10 bases between the two ends. Germline loops: CDR1 LNHNV, CDR2 YYDKDF (reference sequence). This CDR3 is CATSRDIQSSPLHF. CDR3 nucleotides: TGTGCCACCAGCAGAGATATTCAGAGCTCACCCCTCCACTTT.

The V and J genes are TRBV7-9 and TRBJ1-1, with D possibly matching TRBD1 (6 bases). Per germline, CDR1 SEHNR and CDR2 FQNEAQ (reference sequence). The CDR3 is made up of 16 amino acids. Trimming took off 8 bases at V and 6 bases at J, with 25 bases between the two ends. Here the CDR3 DNA reads TGTGCCAGCTCGGTATGGGGAGCAGGGGCGGCGGCTGAAGCTTTCTTT. Protein product: CASSVWGAGAAAEAFF.

V is TRBV5-8 and J is TRBJ1-5; D unclear. V lost 4 bases and J 0 bases, leaving 8 bases between the germline ends. This CDR3 has 14 amino acids. The germline V gene encodes CDR1 SGHTS and CDR2 YDEGEE. The CDR3 is CASSGSYSNQPQHF. CDR3 DNA sequence: TGTGCCAGCAGCGGATCATATAGCAATCAGCCCCAGCATTTT.

This chain links TRBV5-1 with TRBJ1-3; D gene unclear. Trimming took off 4 bases at V and 0 bases at J, with 14 bases between the two ends. CDR3 length: 16 amino acids. Germline-derived CDR1 and CDR2 are SGHRS and YFSETQ. CDR3 amino acids: CASSPRTDSSGNTIYF. In DNA form, the CDR3 reads TGCGCCAGCAGCCCACGGACGGATAGCTCTGGAAACACCATATATTTT. Supplemented by reference TRBV5-1 and TRBJ1-3, the full variable domain reads KAGVTQTPRYLIKTRGQQVTLSCSPISGHRSVSWYQQTPGQGLQFLFEYFSETQRNKGNFPGRFSGRQFSNSRSEMNVSTLELGDSALYLCASSPRTDSSGNTIYFGEGSWLTVV.

The chain uses TRBV5-1 and TRBJ1-2; 9 bases fit TRBD1. Per the germline V gene, CDR1 is SGHRS and CDR2 is YFSETQ. The junction had 8 bases not matched to a gene; V was cut back by 4 bases and J by 4 bases. The CDR3 is 15 residues long. The CDR3 here is CASSLTGGLSYGYTF. CDR3 bases: TGCGCCAGCAGCCTTACAGGGGGCTTGAGCTATGGCTACACCTTC.

The V gene is TRBV4-1, the J gene TRBJ1-3; no clear D. V was pared by 1 base and J by 5 bases, with 15 bases between. Germline values: CDR1 MGHRA, CDR2 YSYEKL. The CDR3 loop spans 16 amino acids. CDR3 nucleotide sequence: TGCGCCAGCAGCCAAGTTTTTGGTTTGGAGAGAAACACCATATATTTT. This sequence encodes CASSQVFGLERNTIYF.

The genes are TRBV10-2 and TRBJ1-6; a possible D gene is TRBD1 (5 bases). CDR1 and CDR2 (germline): WSHSY, SAAADI. The CDR3 is 12 amino acids. Trimming stripped 8 bases from V and 8 bases from J, with 10 bases between. This CDR3 is CASRDPDSPLHF. The CDR3 nucleotides read TGCGCCAGCCGGGACCCTGATTCACCCCTCCACTTT.

The chain employs TRBV9 and TRBJ2-2, with a possible D match to TRBD2 (6 bases). The germline V gene encodes CDR1 SGDLS and CDR2 YYNGEE. V dropped 3 bases and J dropped 6 bases, with 12 bases sitting between them. The CDR3 extends over 14 amino acids. DNA for the CDR3: TGTGCCAGCAGCGCAAGACTAGAGGCCGGGGAGCTGTTTTTT. It specifies CASSARLEAGELFF.

The chain is built from TRBV27 and TRBJ2-7; unclear D gene. This CDR3 has 14 amino acids. CDR1 and CDR2 (germline): MNHEY, SMNVEV (reference sequence). V was trimmed by 0 bases and J by 5 bases, leaving 11 bases between them. CDR3 nucleotides: TGTGCCAGCAGTTTATCGCTCCCGGCCCACGAGCAGTACTTC. Its protein is CASSLSLPAHEQYF.

Written as DNA, the CDR3 is TGTGCCAGCAGTGATAGTAACCGGGACAGTATTCCCACCATATATTTT. Its protein is CASSDSNRDSIPTIYF. The genes are TRBV6-1 and TRBJ1-3, with 7 bases lining up with TRBD1. The CDR3 covers 16 residues. V lost 3 bases, J lost 9 bases, and 14 bases stayed unmatched. In germline, CDR1 is MNHNS, CDR2 SASEGT.

This chain connects TRBV19 to TRBJ1-1, with 8 bases aligning to TRBD1. From germline, CDR1 is LNHDA and CDR2 SQIVND (reference sequence). V lost 5 bases and J lost 4; bases outside the gene matches: 6. The CDR3 loop spans 14 amino acids. CDR3 DNA sequence: TGTGCCAGTAGTTTGACAGGGGCTATCACTGAAGCTTTCTTT. Translated: CASSLTGAITEAFF.

The chain uses TRBV2 and TRBJ2-5; TRBD2 is a possible D gene (5 bases). V dropped 0 bases and J dropped 14 bases, with 16 bases sitting between them. There are 13 residues in the CDR3. Germline-derived CDR1 and CDR2 are SNHLY and FYNNEI. CDR3 protein: CASSEAGGSWVYF. CDR3 DNA: TGTGCCAGCAGTGAAGCGGGCGGGTCCTGGGTTTACTTC. The full variable domain, completed using reference TRBV2 and TRBJ2-5, is EPEVTQTPSHQVTQMGQEVILRCVPISNHLYFYWYRQILGQKVEFLVSFYNNEISEKSEIFDDQFSVERPDGSNFTLKIRSTKLEDSAMYFCASSEAGGSWVYFGPGTRLLVL.

This chain joins TRBV29-1 and TRBJ1-1; no firm D call. The CDR3 is 12 amino acids. Between the trimmed V and J ends, which lost 7 bases and 6 bases, there was a span of 15 bases. Looked up from germline, CDR1 is SQVTM and CDR2 is ANQGSEA. CDR3 nucleotide sequence: TGCAGCGCTCCCGGTCTAAGCCCTGAAGCTTTCTTT. It encodes CSAPGLSPEAFF.

The chain employs TRBV14 and TRBJ1-2; weak D call: TRBD1 (5 bases). Deletions cut 0 bases from V and 1 base from J, with 12 bases between. CDR1 and CDR2 (germline): SGHDN, FVKESK. This CDR3 is 16 amino acids long. In DNA form, the CDR3 reads TGTGCCAGCAGCCAAGATTTCGGGGGTTTTAACTATGGCTACACCTTC. Its translation: CASSQDFGGFNYGYTF.

The genes are TRBV7-9 and TRBJ1-2; 7 nucleotides match TRBD1. Germline CDR1 SEHNR, CDR2 FQNEAQ (reference sequence). This CDR3 contains 13 residues. V gave up 5 bases and J gave up 4 bases; unmatched junction bases: 4. The CDR3 is CASSIDRAYGYTF. The DNA of the CDR3 is TGTGCCAGCAGCATAGACAGGGCCTATGGCTACACCTTC.

The chain joins TRBV5-5 to TRBJ1-3; no firm D call. Germline V gene lookup returns CDR1 SGHKS and CDR2 YYEKEE (reference sequence). V gave up 0 bases and J gave up 0 bases, with 7 bases separating them. This CDR3 is built from 15 residues. CDR3 sequence: CASSLGRLSGNTIYF. CDR3 bases: TGTGCCAGCAGCTTGGGTCGGCTCTCTGGAAACACCATATATTTT.

The chain uses TRBV5-4 and TRBJ2-2; no reliable D call. Germline V gene data show CDR1 as SGHNT and CDR2 as YYREEE (reference sequence). CDR3 length: 17 amino acids. Trimming shortened V by 4 bases and J by 0 bases, and 16 bases separated the two germline ends. The CDR3 sequence: CASSRDTRRANTGELFF. In DNA form, the CDR3 reads TGTGCCAGCAGCCGCGACACAAGACGGGCGAACACCGGGGAGCTGTTTTTT. Full variable domain (missing parts from reference TRBV5-4 and TRBJ2-2): ETGVTQSPTHLIKTRGQQVTLRCSSQSGHNTVSWYQQALGQGPQFIFQYYREEENGRGNFPPRFSGLQFPNYSSELNVNALELDDSALYLCASSRDTRRANTGELFFGEGSRLTVL.

The chain has TRBV28 and TRBJ2-2; TRBD2 aligns across 12 bases. The length of the CDR3 is 17 residues. Germline V gene sequence: CDR1 MDHEN, CDR2 SYDVKM. The V segment lost 5 bases and the J segment 5 bases; nucleotides outside the gene matches: 9. The CDR3 region is CASSPPASGRGTGELFF. DNA of the CDR3: TGTGCCAGCAGTCCCCCAGCTAGCGGGAGGGGAACCGGGGAGCTGTTTTTT.

This clone was seen only once. CDR3 protein: CASKQGQETQYF. The CDR3 DNA sequence: TGTGCCAGCAAGCAGGGACAAGAGACCCAGTACTTC. J is TRBJ2-5 and V is TRBV2; D possibly corresponds to TRBD1 (5 bases). Trimming stripped 7 bases from V and 2 bases from J, with 8 bases between. The CDR3 has 12 amino acids. Germline CDR1 reads SNHLY; CDR2 reads FYNNEI.

This clone has only one observation. This sequence joins TRBV5-1 and TRBJ1-6, with D possibly being TRBD1 (5 bases). Deletions cut 2 bases from V and 10 bases from J, with 13 bases between. This CDR3 spans 14 amino acids. Germline V gene sequence: CDR1 SGHRS, CDR2 YFSETQ. This CDR3 is CASSFGQLQSPLHF. For the CDR3, the DNA is TGCGCCAGCAGCTTTGGACAATTACAGTCACCCCTCCACTTT.

This rearrangement joins TRBV7-6 to TRBJ2-1, with 9 bases identical to TRBD2. J was trimmed by 0 bases and V by 4 bases; bases with no gene match: 7. Germline CDR1 and CDR2: SGHVS and FNYEAQ. There are 17 residues in the CDR3. CDR3 DNA: TGTGCCAGCAGCTCGAGAAAGCGGGAGGACTCCTACAATGAGCAGTTCTTC. This translates into CASSSRKREDSYNEQFF.